The TCR beta chain described here comes from a study of post-analysis software for immune sequencing data. Libraries were made from TCR beta cDNA, and they carried unique molecular identifiers. Once about 0.85 to 11 million T cells were used, roughly 500,000 cDNA molecules resulted. TCRdb fed the PCR reads into MiXCR, producing one record per CDR3 protein. The data contain approximately 440,000 distinct CDR3 sequences, nearly 45% of them seen just once; the ten biggest clones take up 12%. Study-level results: Normalized Chao1 diversity was significantly lower in multiple sclerosis patients than in controls. By F measure, samples from a shared preparation batch strongly co-clustered.

Regarding this clonotype: Its antigen is as yet unknown.

Specimen: blood. This clonotype was obtained from a girl aged 10 to 17 with multiple sclerosis.

The DNA for the CDR3 is TGTGCCAGCAGCTTAGCCGGGAGGATGAACAATGAGCAGTTCTTC. Residues: CASSLAGRMNNEQFF. The chain carries TRBV7-2 and TRBJ2-1, with 7 bases fitting TRBD2. CDR1 is SGHTA, CDR2 FQGNSA, per germline. V dropped 0 bases and J dropped 5; count of bases not matched to a gene: 4. This CDR3 is built from 15 residues.